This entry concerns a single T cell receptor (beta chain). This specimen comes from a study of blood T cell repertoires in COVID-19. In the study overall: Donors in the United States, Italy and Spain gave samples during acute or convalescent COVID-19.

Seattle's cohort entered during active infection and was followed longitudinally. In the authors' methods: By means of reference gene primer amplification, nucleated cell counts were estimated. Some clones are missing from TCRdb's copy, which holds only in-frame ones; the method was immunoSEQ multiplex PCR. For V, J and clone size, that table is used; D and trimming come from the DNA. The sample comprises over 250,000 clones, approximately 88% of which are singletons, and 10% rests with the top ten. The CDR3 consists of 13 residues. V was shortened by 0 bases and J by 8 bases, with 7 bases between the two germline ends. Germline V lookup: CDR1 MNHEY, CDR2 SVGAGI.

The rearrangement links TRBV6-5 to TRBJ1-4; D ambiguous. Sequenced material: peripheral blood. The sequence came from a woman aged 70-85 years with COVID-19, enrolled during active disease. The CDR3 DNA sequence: TGTGCCAGCAGTTACTCGAAACGGGAAAAACTGTTTTTT. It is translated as CASSYSKREKLFF.